This TCR beta chain was obtained from a study of T-cell reconstitution after alpha-beta-depleted transplantation in children. Study-level results: Certain patients had high TCRbeta diversity at day 60, and it came from recipient T cells and thymic progenitors that survived.

Library preparation (for TCRbeta) was performed with unique molecular identifiers. TCRdb independently ran MiXCR on the PCR reads; one entry per CDR3 protein. The sample lists fewer than 150,000 distinct CDR3 sequences; roughly 9.7% were seen once. A word on this clonotype: The antigen is unknown.

This CDR3 contains 15 residues. The germline V gene has CDR1 SNHLY and CDR2 FYNNEI. V dropped 4 bases and J dropped 4; count of bases not matched to a gene: 1. This rearrangement joins TRBV2 to TRBJ2-2, with 12 nucleotides matching TRBD2. The sequence derives from a girl under two years old who had a stem cell transplant for combined immunodeficiency, so the T cells may come from the graft donor. The sample consisted of PBMCs, mostly from graft donor cells, taken 180 days after TCRalphabeta/CD19-depleted stem cell transplant. CDR3 sequence reads: CASSGLAGATGELFF. The CDR3 DNA follows: TGTGCCAGCAGTGGACTAGCGGGGGCCACCGGGGAGCTGTTTTTT. The entire variable domain, with the rest obtained from reference TRBV2 and TRBJ2-2, is as follows: EPEVTQTPSHQVTQMGQEVILRCVPISNHLYFYWYRQILGQKVEFLVSFYNNEISEKSEIFDDQFSVERPDGSNFTLKIRSTKLEDSAMYFCASSGLAGATGELFFGEGSRLTVL.